These T cell receptor beta chains were read from a single sample in a study of graft-versus-host responses after intestinal transplantation. TCRdb's table, derived via immunoSEQ multiplex PCR, lists solely in-frame clones and lacks some. The table includes around 17,000 clones, 60% to 80% detected once. This specimen consisted of ileum tissue, obtained around 470 days after intestinal transplant. These receptors came from a human patient who received an intestinal transplant, so some T cells may come from the graft donor. Each CDR3 is given with its conserved first and last residue. The D gene is left open where the match is weak. Expanded clones get a size class; other rows say once, few or many, or leave the size out.

D: NA; J: TRBJ2-1; size: NA; V: TRBV28; DNA: TGTGCCAGCAGTTTCCTCCTAGCCCATACCACTAATGAGCAGTTCTTC; CDR3: CASSFLLAHTTNEQFF
D: TRBD1; J: TRBJ2-7; size: NA; V: TRBV7-3; DNA: TGTGCCAGCAGCAGGGACAGAGACTACGAGCAGTACTTC; CDR3: CASSRDRDYEQYF
D: NA; J: TRBJ2-5; size: few; V: TRBV20-1; DNA: TGCAGTGCTGCCAGGCAAGAGACCCAGTACTTC; CDR3: CSAARQETQYF
D: NA; J: TRBJ1-3; size: few; V: TRBV18; DNA: TGTGCCAGCTCACCTTCCCCTGCAGGCTCTGGAAACACCATATATTTT; CDR3: CASSPSPAGSGNTIYF
D: TRBD1; J: TRBJ1-1; size: NA; V: TRBV6-4; DNA: TGTGCCAGCAGCCCGACAGGGGTTAATGCTGAAGCTTTCTTT; CDR3: CASSPTGVNAEAFF
D: TRBD1; J: TRBJ2-3; size: NA; V: TRBV7-2; DNA: TGTGCCAGCAGCCCTACAGGGGGCGAAGGCACAGATACGCAGTATTTT; CDR3: CASSPTGGEGTDTQYF
D: NA; J: TRBJ2-5; size: once; V: TRBV2; DNA: TGTGCCAGCAGTCTGAGACAGGTCCGCCAAGAGACCCAGTACTTC; CDR3: CASSLRQVRQETQYF
D: NA; J: TRBJ1-6; size: NA; V: TRBV11-2; DNA: TGTGCCAGCACCCAGTCACTGCTCAATTCACCCCTCCACTTT; CDR3: CASTQSLLNSPLHF
D: NA; J: TRBJ2-1; size: NA; V: TRBV7-2; DNA: TGTGCCAGCAGCTTAGGTTTCTCCTACAATGAGCAGTTCTTC; CDR3: CASSLGFSYNEQFF
D: TRBD2; J: TRBJ2-1; size: once; V: TRBV7-3; DNA: TGTGCCAGCAGCTTCCTAGCGGGAACGGGTGAGCAGTTCTTC; CDR3: CASSFLAGTGEQFF
D: NA; J: TRBJ2-3; size: NA; V: TRBV11-2; DNA: TGTGCCAGCACCACGGGGTACCCAGATACGCAGTATTTT; CDR3: CASTTGYPDTQYF
D: TRBD1; J: TRBJ2-7; size: NA; V: TRBV15; DNA: TGTGCCACCAGTCAGAGATCCCAGGGGGTGGGCGAGCAGTACTTC; CDR3: CATSQRSQGVGEQYF
D: NA; J: TRBJ1-2; size: NA; V: TRBV29-1; DNA: TGCAGCGTTGGGCAGAACTATGGCTACACCTTC; CDR3: CSVGQNYGYTF
D: NA; J: TRBJ2-7; size: NA; V: TRBV14; DNA: TGTGCCAGCAGCCAAGAGGCTTGGGGGACCTACGAGCAGTACTTC; CDR3: CASSQEAWGTYEQYF
D: TRBD2; J: TRBJ2-7; size: NA; V: TRBV18; DNA: TGTGCCAGCTCACCACTTTCCTTTGGGGAGGGCTCCTACGAGCAGTACTTC; CDR3: CASSPLSFGEGSYEQYF
D: TRBD1; J: TRBJ2-7; size: NA; V: TRBV2; DNA: TGTGCCAGCAGCTACAGGGGGCTGGGGGAGCAGTACTTC; CDR3: CASSYRGLGEQYF
D: NA; J: TRBJ1-1; size: NA; V: TRBV10-1; DNA: TGCGCCAGCAGTGAGTCCGCGGACGATATATGGGGAACTTTCTTT; CDR3: CASSESADDIWGTFF
D: NA; J: TRBJ1-2; size: NA; V: TRBV29-1; DNA: TGCAGCGTTGTGGCAGGGATGGGCTATGGCTACACCTTC; CDR3: CSVVAGMGYGYTF
D: NA; J: TRBJ2-1; size: NA; V: TRBV9; DNA: TGTGCCAGCAGCGTAGCGGTCGTCAATGAGCAGTTCTTC; CDR3: CASSVAVVNEQFF
D: TRBD1; J: TRBJ1-1; size: NA; V: TRBV11-2; DNA: TGTGCCAGCAGCTTCTCACAGGGGCTGGACACTGAAGCTTTCTTT; CDR3: CASSFSQGLDTEAFF
D: NA; J: TRBJ1-6; size: NA; V: TRBV2; DNA: TGTGCCAGCAGTGAGGACAGCCCCTATAATTCACCCCTCCACTTT; CDR3: CASSEDSPYNSPLHF
D: NA; J: TRBJ1-1; size: once; V: TRBV27; DNA: TGTGCCAGCAGTAACAGCGTGAACACTGAAGCTTTCTTT; CDR3: CASSNSVNTEAFF
D: NA; J: TRBJ2-1; size: NA; V: TRBV7-8; DNA: TGTGCCAGCAGCCTACAAGGTGAGCAGTTCTTC; CDR3: CASSLQGEQFF
D: NA; J: TRBJ2-7; size: NA; V: TRBV5-1; DNA: TGCGCCAGCAGCGAACAGGGAGGCGAGCAGTACTTC; CDR3: CASSEQGGEQYF
D: TRBD1; J: TRBJ1-2; size: NA; V: TRBV5-5; DNA: TGTGCCAGCACCTTATCTACCGGGACAGGGGATGGCTACACCTTC; CDR3: CASTLSTGTGDGYTF
D: NA; J: TRBJ2-5; size: NA; V: TRBV5-4; DNA: TGTGCCAGCAGCCATACCGGGACAACTCAAGAGACCCAGTACTTC; CDR3: CASSHTGTTQETQYF
D: TRBD2; J: TRBJ2-5; size: NA; V: TRBV19; DNA: TGTGCCAGTAGTAGGGGACTAGCGGGGGGGACCCAAGAGACCCAGTACTTC; CDR3: CASSRGLAGGTQETQYF
D: TRBD1; J: TRBJ1-2; size: NA; V: TRBV5-4; DNA: TGTGCCAGCAGCTTCCCGGACAGGTTAGACTATGGCTACACCTTC; CDR3: CASSFPDRLDYGYTF
D: NA; J: TRBJ1-2; size: NA; V: TRBV7-9; DNA: TGTGCCAGCAGCTTAGTGGTACCAGGGTATGGCTACACCTTC; CDR3: CASSLVVPGYGYTF
D: TRBD1; J: TRBJ1-1; size: few; V: TRBV2; DNA: TGTGCCAGCAGTACTGATGCCCGGACAGGGGGCTTCACTGAAGCTTTCTTT; CDR3: CASSTDARTGGFTEAFF
D: TRBD2; J: TRBJ2-2; size: NA; V: TRBV5-1; DNA: TGCGCCAGCAGCTTGATTCCTAGCGGGGGTTCCGGGGAGCTGTTTTTT; CDR3: CASSLIPSGGSGELFF
D: NA; J: TRBJ2-7; size: few; V: TRBV10-1; DNA: TGCGCCAGCTATATAGAATCATCCTACGAGCAGTACTTC; CDR3: CASYIESSYEQYF
D: NA; J: TRBJ1-5; size: NA; V: TRBV18; DNA: TGTGCCAGCTCACCAAGCAGAAATAGCAATCAGCCCCAGCATTTT; CDR3: CASSPSRNSNQPQHF
D: NA; J: TRBJ1-4; size: NA; V: TRBV2; DNA: TGTGCCAGCAACACCCTCCCAGGCCTGGTTGCTAATGAAAAACTGTTTTTT; CDR3: CASNTLPGLVANEKLFF
D: NA; J: TRBJ2-3; size: NA; V: TRBV13; DNA: TGTGCCAGCAGCGCCCTCACAGATACGCAGTATTTT; CDR3: CASSALTDTQYF